The TCR beta chain described here comes from a study of cytomegalovirus exposure and HLA in healthy donors. Study-level information: A later analysis reported the roughly 130 validation repertoires used the same platform as the approximately 670 first-cohort repertoires. Study conclusions and caveats: While the bulk of TCR sequences proved rare, some public TCRs turned up in many donors.

This table comes from immunoSEQ multiplex PCR, and its TCRdb copy is limited to in-frame clones, with some not included. The data hold around 300,000 clones, with 65% to 90% observed a single time. In regard to this clone: As yet, its antigen is unknown.

CDR3 length: 20 amino acids. V lost 3 bases to trimming and J lost 2 bases; unmatched junction nucleotides: 16. CDR1 is MNHEY and CDR2 is SMNVEV in the germline V gene (reference sequence). The origin of this receptor is a woman in her late teens or twenties in good health and CMV-seronegative. The sequenced sample consisted of PBMCs. This chain connects TRBV27 to TRBJ2-6, with 7 bases fitting TRBD1. CDR3 residues: CASSFWIARQGRPGANVLTF. The CDR3 DNA reads as TGTGCCAGCAGTTTTTGGATCGCAAGACAGGGTAGGCCTGGGGCCAACGTCCTGACTTTC.